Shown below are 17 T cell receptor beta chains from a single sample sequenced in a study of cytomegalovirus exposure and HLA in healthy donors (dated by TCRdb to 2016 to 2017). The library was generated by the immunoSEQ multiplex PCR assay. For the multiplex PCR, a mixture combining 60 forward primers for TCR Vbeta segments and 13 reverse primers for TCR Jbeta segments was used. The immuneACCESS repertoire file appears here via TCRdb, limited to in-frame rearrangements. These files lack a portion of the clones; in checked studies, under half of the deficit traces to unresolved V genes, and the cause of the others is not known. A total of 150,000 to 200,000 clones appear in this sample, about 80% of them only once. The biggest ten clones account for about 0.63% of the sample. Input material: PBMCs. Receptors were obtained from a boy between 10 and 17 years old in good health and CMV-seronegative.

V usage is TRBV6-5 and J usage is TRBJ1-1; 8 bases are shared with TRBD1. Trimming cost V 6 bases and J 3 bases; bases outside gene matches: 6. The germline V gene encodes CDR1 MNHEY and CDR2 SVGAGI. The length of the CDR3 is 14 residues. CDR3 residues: CASSLNRGDTEAFF. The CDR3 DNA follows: TGTGCCAGCAGCCTCAACAGGGGGGACACTGAAGCTTTCTTT.

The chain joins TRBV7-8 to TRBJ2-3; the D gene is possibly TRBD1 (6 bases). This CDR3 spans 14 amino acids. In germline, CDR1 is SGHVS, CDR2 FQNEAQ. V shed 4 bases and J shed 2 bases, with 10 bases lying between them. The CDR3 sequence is CASSSTGFTDTQYF. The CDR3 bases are TGTGCCAGCAGCTCGACAGGATTCACAGATACGCAGTATTTT.

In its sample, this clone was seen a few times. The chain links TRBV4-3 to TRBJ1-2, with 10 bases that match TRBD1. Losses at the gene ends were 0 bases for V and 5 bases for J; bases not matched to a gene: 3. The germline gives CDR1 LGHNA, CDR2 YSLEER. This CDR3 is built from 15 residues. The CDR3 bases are TGCGCCAGCAGCCAAGAATGGACAGGGGGTTATGGCTACACCTTC. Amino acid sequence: CASSQEWTGGYGYTF.

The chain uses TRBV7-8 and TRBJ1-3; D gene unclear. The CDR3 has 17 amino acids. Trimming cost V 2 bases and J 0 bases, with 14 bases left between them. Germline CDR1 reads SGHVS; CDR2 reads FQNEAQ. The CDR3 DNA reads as TGTGCCAGCAGCTTACCGAAGGGAGAGGGCTCTGGAAACACCATATATTTT. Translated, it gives CASSLPKGEGSGNTIYF.

As DNA, the CDR3 is TGTGCCAGCAGCCTTACAGGGGCTAGCAATCAGCCCCAGCATTTT. Translation gives CASSLTGASNQPQHF. The chain recombines TRBV7-6 with TRBJ1-5; 7 bases line up with TRBD1. V dropped 5 bases and J dropped 0; count of bases not matched to a gene: 4. CDR1 is SGHVS, CDR2 FNYEAQ, per germline. The CDR3 runs 15 residues.

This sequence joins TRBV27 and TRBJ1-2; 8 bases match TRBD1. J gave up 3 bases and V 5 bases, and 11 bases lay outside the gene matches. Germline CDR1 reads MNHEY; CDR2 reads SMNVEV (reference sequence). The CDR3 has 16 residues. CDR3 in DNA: TGTGCCAGCAGTACTACGGGGACAGGCTCCTACTATGGCTACACCTTC. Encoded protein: CASSTTGTGSYYGYTF.

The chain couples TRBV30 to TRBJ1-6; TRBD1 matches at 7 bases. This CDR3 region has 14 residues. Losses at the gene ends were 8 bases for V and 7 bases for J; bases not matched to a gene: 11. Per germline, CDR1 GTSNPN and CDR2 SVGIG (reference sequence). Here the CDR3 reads CAVNREGGNSPLHF. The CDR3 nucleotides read TGTGCCGTGAACAGGGAAGGGGGCAATTCACCCCTCCACTTT.

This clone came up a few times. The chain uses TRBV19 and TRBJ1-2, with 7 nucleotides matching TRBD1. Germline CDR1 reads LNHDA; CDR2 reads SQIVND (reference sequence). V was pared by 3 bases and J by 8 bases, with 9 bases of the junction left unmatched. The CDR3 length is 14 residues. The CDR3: CASSIGPGGDGYTF. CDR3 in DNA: TGTGCCAGTAGTATTGGGCCAGGGGGAGACGGCTACACCTTC.

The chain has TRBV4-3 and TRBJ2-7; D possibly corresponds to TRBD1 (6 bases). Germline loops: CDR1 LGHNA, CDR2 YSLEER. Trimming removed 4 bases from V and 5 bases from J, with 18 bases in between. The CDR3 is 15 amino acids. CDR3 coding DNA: TGCGCCAGCAGCCGCGACCTGGACAGCTCGGACGAGCAGTACTTC. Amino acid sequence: CASSRDLDSSDEQYF.

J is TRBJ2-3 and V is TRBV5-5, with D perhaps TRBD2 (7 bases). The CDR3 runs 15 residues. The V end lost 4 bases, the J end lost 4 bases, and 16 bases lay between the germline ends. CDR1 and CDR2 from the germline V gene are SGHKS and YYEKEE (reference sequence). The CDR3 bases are TGTGCCAGCAGCCCTACGGGGAGGGGGGCAGATACGCAGTATTTT. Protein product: CASSPTGRGADTQYF.

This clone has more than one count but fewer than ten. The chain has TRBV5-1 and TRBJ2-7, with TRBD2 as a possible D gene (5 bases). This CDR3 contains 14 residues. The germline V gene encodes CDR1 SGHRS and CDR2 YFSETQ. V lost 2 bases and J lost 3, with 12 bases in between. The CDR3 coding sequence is TGCGCCAGCAGCTTTTCACCCGGGGACTACGAGCAGTACTTC. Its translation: CASSFSPGDYEQYF.

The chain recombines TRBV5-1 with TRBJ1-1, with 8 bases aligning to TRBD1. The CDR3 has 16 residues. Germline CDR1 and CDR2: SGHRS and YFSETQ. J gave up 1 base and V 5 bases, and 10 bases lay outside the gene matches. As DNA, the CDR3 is TGCGCCAGCAGTCCAACCCGGGACAGGACGAACACTGAAGCTTTCTTT. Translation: CASSPTRDRTNTEAFF. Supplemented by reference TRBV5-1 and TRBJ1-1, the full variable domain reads KAGVTQTPRYLIKTRGQQVTLSCSPISGHRSVSWYQQTPGQGLQFLFEYFSETQRNKGNFPGRFSGRQFSNSRSEMNVSTLELGDSALYLCASSPTRDRTNTEAFFGQGTRLTVV.

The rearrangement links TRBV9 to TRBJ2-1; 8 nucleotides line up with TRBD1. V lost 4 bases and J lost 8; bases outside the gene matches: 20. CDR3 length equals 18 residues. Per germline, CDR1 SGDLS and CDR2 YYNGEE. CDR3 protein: CASSTSLFPQDRADEQFF. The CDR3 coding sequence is TGTGCCAGCAGCACGTCACTGTTCCCTCAGGACAGGGCGGATGAGCAGTTCTTC.

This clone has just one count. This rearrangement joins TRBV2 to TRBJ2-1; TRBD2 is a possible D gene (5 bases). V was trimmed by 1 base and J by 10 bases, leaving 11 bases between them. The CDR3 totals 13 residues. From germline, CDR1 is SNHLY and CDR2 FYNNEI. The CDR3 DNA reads TGTGCCAGCAGTGAAGGCAGAGCTAGCGAGCAGTTCTTC. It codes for CASSEGRASEQFF.

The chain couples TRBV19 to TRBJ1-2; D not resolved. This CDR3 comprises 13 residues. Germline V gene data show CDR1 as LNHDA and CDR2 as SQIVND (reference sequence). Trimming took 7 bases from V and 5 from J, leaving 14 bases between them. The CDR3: CASTPDGGYGYTF. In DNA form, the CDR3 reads TGTGCCAGTACCCCGGACGGAGGGTATGGCTACACCTTC.

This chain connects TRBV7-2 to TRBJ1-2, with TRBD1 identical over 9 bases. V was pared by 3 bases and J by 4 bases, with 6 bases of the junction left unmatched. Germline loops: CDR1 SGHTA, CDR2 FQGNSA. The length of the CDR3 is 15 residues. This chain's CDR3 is CASSLGGQGLYGYTF. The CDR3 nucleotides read TGTGCCAGCAGCTTGGGGGGACAGGGCCTCTATGGCTACACCTTC.

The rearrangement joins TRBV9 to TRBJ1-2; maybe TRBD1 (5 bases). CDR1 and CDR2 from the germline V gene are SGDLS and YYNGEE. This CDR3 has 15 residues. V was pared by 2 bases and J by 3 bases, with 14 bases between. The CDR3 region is CASSVGGVQYYGYTF. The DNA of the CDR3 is TGTGCCAGCAGCGTGGGAGGGGTGCAATACTATGGCTACACCTTC.